The clone carrying this T cell receptor beta chain occurred once. The antigen remains unidentified. The source of the sample is a study of CD8+CD57+ T cells in acquired aplastic anemia. Study-level information: Yields of DNA that came from sorted CD4+ and CD8+ cells averaged about 3.3 ug. Healthy donor sequencing depth: some 10 million CD4+, 11 million to 14 million CD8+ reads.

Study-level findings and limits: Both patients and controls carried the same twenty-nine CD8+ CDR3 sequences.

TCR beta VDJ and CDR3 profiles were obtained from a genomic DNA template. TCRdb redid the calling of the reads with MiXCR, one entry per CDR3 protein. This table holds around 200,000 distinct CDR3 sequences, roughly half found once. The ends were cut back, 7 bases at V and 4 bases at J, with 14 bases in the middle. The germline V gene encodes CDR1 MNHNS and CDR2 SASEGT. The CDR3 is made up of 13 amino acids. Sequences were obtained from sorted CD4+, CD8+, or CD8+CD57+ T cells (not recorded which) from PBMCs. The receptor comes from a human donor in good health, serving as a control. The chain combines TRBV6-1 with TRBJ2-7; the D gene is possibly TRBD2 (5 bases). In nucleotides, the CDR3 is TGTGCCAGCATCCTAGCTGGCTCGTACGAGCAGTACTTC. It translates to CASILAGSYEQYF.